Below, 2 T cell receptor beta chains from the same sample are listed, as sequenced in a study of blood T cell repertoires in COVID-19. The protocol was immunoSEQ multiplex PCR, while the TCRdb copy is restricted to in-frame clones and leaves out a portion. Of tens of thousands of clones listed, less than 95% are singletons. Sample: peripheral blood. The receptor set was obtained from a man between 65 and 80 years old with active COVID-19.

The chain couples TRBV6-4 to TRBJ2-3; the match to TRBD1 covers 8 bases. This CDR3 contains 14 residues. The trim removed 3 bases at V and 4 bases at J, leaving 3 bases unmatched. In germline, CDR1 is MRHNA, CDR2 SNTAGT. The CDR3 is CASSDTDRADTQYF. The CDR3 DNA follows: TGTGCCAGCAGTGATACGGACAGGGCAGATACGCAGTATTTT.

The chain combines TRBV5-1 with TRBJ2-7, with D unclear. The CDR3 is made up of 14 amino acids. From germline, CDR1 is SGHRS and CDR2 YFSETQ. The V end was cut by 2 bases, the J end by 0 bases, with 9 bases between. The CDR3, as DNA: TGCGCCAGCAGCTTCGACGGAGACTCCTACGAGCAGTACTTC. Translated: CASSFDGDSYEQYF.